Included here is one TCR beta chain sequence, with context. Its antigen is not identified. CD45RO-negative, CCR7-positively selected cells formed the naive CD8 fraction, excluding terminally differentiated effector memory CD45RA+ cells. Germline CDR1 and CDR2: MDHEN and SYDVKM. The CDR3 length is 15 residues. J lost 4 bases, V lost 7 bases, and 8 bases had no gene match. The assay was immunoSEQ multiplex PCR, and TCRdb's table has in-frame clones only and misses some. The sample has 560,000 or so clones, approximately 96% seen once. This specimen belongs to a study of shared clonotypes between healthy human individuals. Broader study findings: Naive CD4 clonotypes overlapped across a handful of donors at roughly 5%. Represented diversity, genetic and exposure-history alike, was limited by few donors.

The chain carries TRBV28 and TRBJ1-2; 11 bases map to TRBD1. Sequences were obtained from naive CD8+ T cells sorted from blood. The clonotype originates from a woman aged 25 to 39 in good health. CDR3 sequence: CASILAGTGGYGYTF. The CDR3 DNA is TGTGCCAGCATCCTAGCCGGGACAGGGGGCTATGGCTACACCTTC.